Listed below are T cell receptor beta chains from one sample, sequenced in a study of blood T cell repertoires in COVID-19. Generated by immunoSEQ multiplex PCR, the TCRdb table keeps only in-frame clones and is missing some. The data hold hundreds of thousands of clones, with about 80% observed a single time. Material for sequencing was peripheral blood. The receptors derive from a human donor in a cohort sampled during active COVID-19. The CDR3 runs from the conserved cysteine through the conserved F or W. The order of the fields is D gene, J gene, clone size, V gene, CDR3 protein, CDR3 DNA. D genes are given only for firm matches. Size tells how often a clone was seen (once, few, many) or the class of an expanded clone, and some rows leave it out.

d_call: -; j_call: TRBJ1-2; clone_size: -; v_call: TRBV6-5; cdr3_aa: CASSTRQADVYGYTF; cdr3_nt: TGTGCCAGCAGTACCAGACAGGCCGACGTCTATGGCTACACCTTC
d_call: TRBD1; j_call: TRBJ2-3; clone_size: -; v_call: TRBV7-9; cdr3_aa: CASSRDRAADTQYF; cdr3_nt: TGTGCCAGCAGCCGCGACAGGGCGGCAGATACGCAGTATTTT
d_call: -; j_call: TRBJ2-1; clone_size: -; v_call: TRBV27; cdr3_aa: CASSLGVWAGERNEQFF; cdr3_nt: TGTGCCAGCAGTTTAGGGGTGTGGGCGGGTGAAAGAAATGAGCAGTTCTTC
d_call: -; j_call: TRBJ1-1; clone_size: -; v_call: TRBV4-2; cdr3_aa: CASSQDPLSGTNTEAFF; cdr3_nt: TGTGCCAGCAGCCAAGATCCCCTATCAGGGACAAACACTGAAGCTTTCTTT
d_call: TRBD2; j_call: TRBJ2-7; clone_size: -; v_call: TRBV2; cdr3_aa: CASSETTSGPYEQYF; cdr3_nt: TGTGCCAGCAGTGAAACGACTAGCGGACCCTACGAGCAGTACTTC
d_call: -; j_call: TRBJ1-4; clone_size: -; v_call: TRBV3-1/TRBV3-2; cdr3_aa: CASSQAGRGWSEEKLFF; cdr3_nt: TGTGCCAGCAGCCAAGCCGGCAGGGGTTGGTCTGAGGAAAAACTGTTTTTT
d_call: TRBD2; j_call: TRBJ2-7; clone_size: -; v_call: TRBV5-8; cdr3_aa: CASSSPRTSGRAYEQYF; cdr3_nt: TGTGCCAGCAGCTCCCCTAGGACTAGCGGGAGGGCCTACGAGCAGTACTTC
d_call: -; j_call: TRBJ2-2; clone_size: -; v_call: TRBV29-1; cdr3_aa: CSVVLSSGAPEGLGTGELFF; cdr3_nt: TGCAGCGTTGTTCTGTCTTCAGGGGCCCCCGAAGGCCTGGGCACCGGGGAGCTGTTTTTT
d_call: -; j_call: TRBJ2-7; clone_size: -; v_call: TRBV4-1; cdr3_aa: CASSQGAGNEQYF; cdr3_nt: TGCGCCAGCAGCCAAGGCGCGGGGAACGAGCAGTACTTC
d_call: TRBD1; j_call: TRBJ1-6; clone_size: -; v_call: TRBV6-5; cdr3_aa: CASSPTDRVNSPLHF; cdr3_nt: TGTGCCAGCAGTCCGACTGACAGGGTTAATTCACCCCTCCACTTT
d_call: -; j_call: TRBJ2-2; clone_size: few; v_call: TRBV7-2; cdr3_aa: CASSSDYRVTGELFF; cdr3_nt: TGTGCCAGCAGCTCGGACTATCGGGTGACCGGGGAGCTGTTTTTT
d_call: -; j_call: TRBJ1-6; clone_size: -; v_call: TRBV5-4; cdr3_aa: CASSTNTFSPLHF; cdr3_nt: TGTGCCAGCAGCACGAACACCTTTTCACCCCTCCACTTT
d_call: -; j_call: TRBJ1-1; clone_size: many; v_call: TRBV3-1/TRBV3-2; cdr3_aa: CASSQAPGGPEAFF; cdr3_nt: TGTGCCAGCAGCCAAGCGCCCGGGGGGCCTGAAGCTTTCTTT
d_call: -; j_call: TRBJ2-7; clone_size: few; v_call: TRBV2; cdr3_aa: CASSGQSHEQYF; cdr3_nt: TGTGCCAGCAGCGGACAGTCCCACGAGCAGTACTTC
d_call: TRBD2; j_call: TRBJ2-1; clone_size: once; v_call: TRBV19; cdr3_aa: CASSSGTSGRYAYNEQFF; cdr3_nt: TGTGCCAGTAGTAGCGGGACTAGCGGGCGATATGCCTACAATGAGCAGTTCTTC
d_call: -; j_call: TRBJ2-7; clone_size: -; v_call: TRBV4-3; cdr3_aa: CASSQSRGRYEQYF; cdr3_nt: TGCGCCAGCAGCCAATCTAGAGGTCGCTACGAGCAGTACTTC
d_call: TRBD2; j_call: TRBJ2-7; clone_size: -; v_call: TRBV6-1; cdr3_aa: CASSETGGGYEQYF; cdr3_nt: TGTGCCAGCAGTGAAACCGGGGGGGGCTACGAGCAGTACTTC
d_call: TRBD2; j_call: TRBJ2-3; clone_size: -; v_call: TRBV5-4; cdr3_aa: CASSLAGLATDTQYF; cdr3_nt: TGTGCCAGCAGCTTGGCGGGACTAGCGACAGATACGCAGTATTTT
d_call: -; j_call: TRBJ2-5; clone_size: -; v_call: TRBV10-3; cdr3_aa: CAIAGTRSRETQYF; cdr3_nt: TGTGCCATCGCTGGGACACGAAGCAGAGAGACCCAGTACTTC
d_call: -; j_call: TRBJ2-3; clone_size: once; v_call: TRBV24-1; cdr3_aa: CATIIRYF; cdr3_nt: TGTGCCACCATAATTAGGTATTTT
d_call: TRBD2; j_call: TRBJ2-2; clone_size: -; v_call: TRBV2; cdr3_aa: CASRGIAGATGELFF; cdr3_nt: TGTGCCAGCAGGGGAATAGCGGGAGCCACCGGGGAGCTGTTTTTT
d_call: TRBD1; j_call: TRBJ1-4; clone_size: once; v_call: TRBV28; cdr3_aa: CASSFLSFTGQVLNEKLFF; cdr3_nt: TGTGCCAGCAGTTTCCTTTCTTTTACGGGACAGGTGCTTAATGAAAAACTGTTTTTT
d_call: -; j_call: TRBJ2-7; clone_size: -; v_call: TRBV6-2/TRBV6-3; cdr3_aa: CASTPGSSYEQYF; cdr3_nt: TGTGCCAGCACCCCCGGGAGCTCCTACGAGCAGTACTTC
d_call: TRBD2; j_call: TRBJ2-3; clone_size: -; v_call: TRBV20-1; cdr3_aa: CSASGPFGGGNTDTQYF; cdr3_nt: TGCAGTGCTAGTGGTCCCTTTGGCGGGGGGAACACAGATACGCAGTATTTT
d_call: -; j_call: TRBJ2-5; clone_size: -; v_call: TRBV11-2; cdr3_aa: CASSIGTQQETQYF; cdr3_nt: TGTGCCAGCAGCATAGGGACACAACAAGAGACCCAGTACTTC
d_call: TRBD1; j_call: TRBJ1-2; clone_size: many; v_call: TRBV27; cdr3_aa: CASSLTDRDGYTF; cdr3_nt: TGTGCCAGCAGTTTAACCGACAGGGATGGCTACACCTTC
d_call: TRBD1; j_call: TRBJ1-2; clone_size: few; v_call: TRBV4-1; cdr3_aa: CASSQVPGQGNTF; cdr3_nt: TGCGCCAGCAGCCAAGTTCCGGGACAGGGTAACACCTTC
d_call: TRBD1; j_call: TRBJ1-2; clone_size: -; v_call: TRBV29-1; cdr3_aa: CSVDLGQGANYGYTF; cdr3_nt: TGCAGCGTTGACCTAGGACAGGGGGCTAACTATGGCTACACCTTC
d_call: -; j_call: TRBJ1-2; clone_size: medium-sized; v_call: TRBV12-3/TRBV12-4; cdr3_aa: CASSFAQFYGYTF; cdr3_nt: TGTGCCAGCAGTTTTGCCCAGTTCTATGGCTACACCTTC
d_call: -; j_call: TRBJ2-1; clone_size: -; v_call: TRBV7-2; cdr3_aa: CASSTRGLLLNEQFF; cdr3_nt: TGTGCCAGCAGCACGCGGGGACTCCTCCTCAATGAGCAGTTCTTC
d_call: -; j_call: TRBJ2-3; clone_size: -; v_call: TRBV7-2; cdr3_aa: CASTPLRRVSTDTQYF; cdr3_nt: TGTGCCAGCACCCCGCTCCGCCGGGTTAGCACAGATACGCAGTATTTT
d_call: TRBD2; j_call: TRBJ2-1; clone_size: few; v_call: TRBV5-4; cdr3_aa: CASSVALANRGGDEQFF; cdr3_nt: TGTGCCAGCAGCGTTGCACTAGCCAACCGGGGGGGGGATGAGCAGTTCTTC
d_call: -; j_call: TRBJ1-4; clone_size: few; v_call: TRBV4-2; cdr3_aa: CASSQPFLATNEKLFF; cdr3_nt: TGTGCCAGCAGCCAGCCCTTCCTCGCGACTAATGAAAAACTGTTTTTT
d_call: -; j_call: TRBJ2-7; clone_size: many; v_call: TRBV27; cdr3_aa: CATLAGYEQYF; cdr3_nt: TGTGCCACCTTAGCTGGGTACGAGCAGTACTTC
d_call: -; j_call: TRBJ1-3; clone_size: -; v_call: TRBV28; cdr3_aa: CASSLSIASSGNTIYF; cdr3_nt: TGTGCCAGCAGCCTTTCCATTGCTAGCTCTGGAAACACCATATATTTT
d_call: -; j_call: TRBJ2-1; clone_size: -; v_call: TRBV7-8; cdr3_aa: CASSRRYNEQFF; cdr3_nt: TGTGCCAGCAGCCGCAGGTACAATGAGCAGTTCTTC
d_call: -; j_call: TRBJ1-3; clone_size: -; v_call: TRBV9; cdr3_aa: CASSETPGGTGNTIYF; cdr3_nt: TGTGCCAGCAGCGAGACTCCCGGGGGGACTGGAAACACCATATATTTT
d_call: -; j_call: TRBJ1-4; clone_size: few; v_call: TRBV5-1; cdr3_aa: CASSLQGRSNEKLFF; cdr3_nt: TGCGCCAGCAGCTTACAGGGAAGAAGTAATGAAAAACTGTTTTTT
d_call: -; j_call: TRBJ2-3; clone_size: -; v_call: TRBV24-1; cdr3_aa: CATSEVGADTQYF; cdr3_nt: TGTGCCACCAGCGAAGTAGGGGCAGATACGCAGTATTTT
d_call: -; j_call: TRBJ2-7; clone_size: -; v_call: TRBV27; cdr3_aa: CASSLLKTATLRYEQYF; cdr3_nt: TGTGCCAGCAGTTTATTAAAGACAGCGACCCTTCGGTACGAGCAGTACTTC
d_call: -; j_call: TRBJ2-2; clone_size: -; v_call: TRBV19; cdr3_aa: CASSLDSITGELFF; cdr3_nt: TGTGCCAGTAGCCTGGACAGCATTACCGGGGAGCTGTTTTTT
d_call: -; j_call: TRBJ1-1; clone_size: -; v_call: TRBV3-1/TRBV3-2; cdr3_aa: CASSQVQGRTEAFF; cdr3_nt: TGTGCCAGCAGCCAAGTCCAGGGCCGGACTGAAGCTTTCTTT
d_call: TRBD2; j_call: TRBJ2-7; clone_size: -; v_call: TRBV15; cdr3_aa: CATSSPSQLAGVGEQYF; cdr3_nt: TGTGCCACCAGCAGTCCTTCCCAACTAGCGGGAGTTGGCGAGCAGTACTTC
d_call: -; j_call: TRBJ2-2; clone_size: -; v_call: TRBV7-5; cdr3_aa: CARRMDTAGELFF; cdr3_nt: TGTGCCAGAAGGATGGACACGGCGGGGGAGCTGTTTTTT
d_call: TRBD1; j_call: TRBJ1-1; clone_size: -; v_call: TRBV7-9; cdr3_aa: CASSSIGGQGNTEAFF; cdr3_nt: TGTGCCAGCAGCTCCATAGGGGGACAGGGGAACACTGAAGCTTTCTTT
d_call: TRBD2; j_call: TRBJ2-7; clone_size: -; v_call: TRBV5-1; cdr3_aa: CASSFRAGVLQYF; cdr3_nt: TGCGCCAGCAGCTTTAGAGCGGGAGTTCTGCAGTACTTC